What follows are 9 T cell receptor beta chains derived from one specimen sequenced in a study of T cell responses to AZD1222 COVID-19 vaccine. Profiled with immunoSEQ multiplex PCR; TCRdb holds only in-frame clones, not every one. The sample holds about 130,000 clones, roughly 93% seen once. The sample consisted of peripheral blood, taken on day 0 of AZD1222 vaccination. The receptor set was obtained from an adult in good health.

This clone was seen a single time. The CDR3: CASSANAYEQYF. CDR3 bases: TGTGCCAGCAGCGCTAACGCATACGAGCAGTACTTC. This chain connects TRBV11-2 to TRBJ2-7; no clear D. The CDR3 is 12 amino acids. V was pared by 5 bases and J by 4 bases, with 9 bases between. CDR1 is SGHAT, CDR2 FQNNGV, per germline.

The rearrangement joins TRBV14 to TRBJ2-5; 10 bases are shared with TRBD2. This CDR3 is 12 amino acids long. Trimming took 4 bases from V and 10 from J; bases not matched to a gene: 3. CDR1 and CDR2 from the germline V gene are SGHDN and FVKESK. In DNA, the CDR3 is TGTGCCAGCAGCCGGTCTAGCGGGAGCCAGTACTTC. This translates into CASSRSSGSQYF.

The CDR3 nucleotides are TGTGCCACCAGGGACAGTCTTAACACTGAAGCTTTCTTT. This codes for CATRDSLNTEAFF. This chain uses TRBV24-1 with TRBJ1-1, with a tentative D call TRBD1 (6 bases). Per the germline V gene, CDR1 is KGHDR and CDR2 is SFDVKD. The CDR3 extends over 13 amino acids. V shed 7 bases and J shed 2 bases, with 10 bases lying between them.

Notes on this clone: Other DNA sequences from this sample encode an identical CDR3 as well. This sequence joins TRBV18 and TRBJ1-1; D uncertain. The CDR3 loop spans 13 amino acids. CDR1 KGHSH and CDR2 LQKENI come from the germline V gene. The V and J ends lost 3 bases and 2 bases respectively, with 7 bases between them. CDR3 in DNA: TGTGCCAGCTCACCGGGCCAAAACACTGAAGCTTTCTTT. This translates into CASSPGQNTEAFF.

This chain joins TRBV5-4 and TRBJ2-5, with 9 positions matching TRBD1. Germline loops: CDR1 SGHNT, CDR2 YYREEE (reference sequence). The V segment lost 4 bases and the J segment 5 bases; nucleotides outside the gene matches: 9. CDR3 length: 15 amino acids. The CDR3 protein is CASSQPGQGLETQYF. CDR3 sequence (DNA): TGTGCCAGCAGCCAGCCGGGACAGGGTTTGGAGACCCAGTACTTC.

In nucleotides, the CDR3 is TGTGCCAGCAGCCCTCGGACTAGCGGGAAGGTAAACGTCTACGAGCAGTACTTC. It codes for CASSPRTSGKVNVYEQYF. V and J are TRBV5-8 and TRBJ2-7; 12 bases match TRBD2. The CDR3 covers 18 residues. V was clipped by 4 bases and J by 3 bases; unmatched bases: 14. Germline CDR1 SGHTS, CDR2 YDEGEE.

The CDR3 DNA follows: TGTGCCAGCAGCGACAGGGCGGAGTACAATGAGCAGTTCTTC. It is translated as CASSDRAEYNEQFF. This sequence joins TRBV11-1 and TRBJ2-1; 7 positions match TRBD1. The germline CDR1 and CDR2 sequences are SGHAT and FQDESV (reference sequence). V shed 5 bases, J shed 4 bases, and the junction held 5 bases outside the gene matches. This CDR3 is 14 amino acids long.

The chain joins TRBV27 to TRBJ2-5; no reliable D call. The germline V gene encodes CDR1 MNHEY and CDR2 SMNVEV (reference sequence). The CDR3 has 14 residues. Between the trimmed V and J ends, which lost 5 bases and 1 base, there was a span of 11 bases. The CDR3 nucleotides read TGTGCCAGCAGTCCACGTAGTCTCCAAGAGACCCAGTACTTC. It yields the protein CASSPRSLQETQYF.

V is TRBV29-1 and J is TRBJ1-1; the D gene is possibly TRBD1 (5 bases). The germline V gene has CDR1 SQVTM and CDR2 ANQGSEA. V was clipped by 4 bases and J by 0 bases, with 12 bases between them. The CDR3 extends over 14 amino acids. CDR3 DNA sequence: TGCAGCGTTGCCGAGGGACGGCTGAACACTGAAGCTTTCTTT. Translation gives CSVAEGRLNTEAFF.